The next 12 T cell receptor beta chains were all read from a single sample in a study of Graves' ophthalmopathy and Graves' hyperthyroidism. RNA served as the template for amplifying TCR beta CDR3 regions. The first-round RT-PCR employed HTBI primers together with the Qiagen OneStep RT-PCR kit. A multiplex PCR was then performed as the second round. TCRdb re-called the multiplex PCR reads with MiXCR, one entry per CDR3 protein. The sample has over a million distinct CDR3 sequences, less than 45% seen once; the top ten hold around 10%. Material: peripheral blood or thyroid tissue (not recorded which). The receptor set was obtained from an adult man with Graves' hyperthyroidism.

The chain combines TRBV20-1 with TRBJ2-7; 10 positions match TRBD2. The J segment lost 1 base and the V segment lost 6 bases, leaving 6 bases of the junction unmatched. This CDR3 region has 14 residues. CDR1 is DFQATT, CDR2 SNEGSKA, per germline (reference sequence). The CDR3 sequence: CSAGGLANSYEQYF. CDR3 DNA sequence: TGCAGTGCCGGGGGACTAGCGAATTCCTACGAGCAGTACTTC.

The chain's CDR3 is CASSKSGTSGIRHEQYF. CDR3 bases: TGTGCCAGTAGTAAATCCGGGACTAGCGGGATCCGGCACGAGCAGTACTTC. The rearrangement joins TRBV19 to TRBJ2-7, with 13 nucleotides matching TRBD2. Germline loops: CDR1 LNHDA, CDR2 SQIVND (reference sequence). The CDR3 has 17 residues. V gave up 4 bases and J gave up 5 bases; unmatched junction bases: 11.

This clonotype showed up many times. The chain employs TRBV29-1 and TRBJ2-7, with 13 bases lining up with TRBD2. V gave up 7 bases and J gave up 4 bases; unmatched junction bases: 7. CDR3 size: 14 residues. Germline loops: CDR1 SQVTM, CDR2 ANQGSEA. Written as DNA, the CDR3 is TGCAGCGGCTCGACTAGCGGGGGGTTTTACGAGCAGTACTTC. This gives the protein CSGSTSGGFYEQYF.

The chain links TRBV11-3 to TRBJ2-7; D remains ambiguous. Germline CDR1 is SGHNT and CDR2 is YENEEA. The CDR3 has 13 residues. Trimming took off 5 bases at V and 6 bases at J, with 14 bases between the two ends. The CDR3 DNA reads TGTGCCAGCAGCCTCGCCCGTTCAGGCGAGCAGTACTTC. Translation: CASSLARSGEQYF.

This chain connects TRBV5-1 to TRBJ1-2; maybe TRBD1 (6 bases). The CDR3 has 13 residues. Trimming cost V 8 bases and J 5 bases, with 16 bases left between them. The germline gives CDR1 SGHRS, CDR2 YFSETQ. The CDR3 DNA is TGCGCCAGTAACGCGGGGGGCGCTTATGGCTACACCTTC. Translation gives CASNAGGAYGYTF.

A word on this clonotype: This could be a read error, since a much larger clone is one nucleotide away. The V and J genes are TRBV12-3 or TRBV12-4 and TRBJ1-5; D might be TRBD1 (6 bases). The CDR3 spans 14 residues. V lost 4 bases to trimming and J lost 4 bases, with 11 bases between them. CDR3 amino acids: CASSSDRRNQPQHF. The CDR3 DNA follows: TGTGCCAGCAGTTCCGACAGGAGGAATCAGCCCCAGCATTTT.

The gene calls are TRBV20-1 and TRBJ2-2; 9 nucleotides match TRBD1. This CDR3 region has 15 residues. CDR1 and CDR2 from the germline V gene are DFQATT and SNEGSKA (reference sequence). V gave up 3 bases and J gave up 4 bases; unmatched junction bases: 6. The CDR3 DNA is TGCAGTGCTAGGAGACAGGGGGTCGCCACCGGGGAGCTGTTTTTT. Encoded protein: CSARRQGVATGELFF.

The chain couples TRBV4-2 to TRBJ2-7; TRBD2 matches at 10 bases. Germline trimming cut 3 bases from V and 6 bases from J; bases unmatched to any gene: 8. The CDR3 has 15 amino acids. Germline-derived CDR1 and CDR2 are LGHNA and YNFKEQ. CDR3 sequence: CASSQSTSGKSEQYF. The CDR3 nucleotides read TGTGCCAGCAGCCAGTCCACTAGCGGGAAAAGCGAGCAGTACTTC.

There are many counts of this clonotype. CDR3 residues: CASTALEGRETQYF. CDR3 in DNA: TGTGCCAGCACCGCCTTGGAGGGCCGGGAGACCCAGTACTTC. The chain links TRBV7-2 to TRBJ2-5, with TRBD2 as a possible D gene (6 bases). Per the germline V gene, CDR1 is SGHTA and CDR2 is FQGNSA. The CDR3 consists of 14 residues. V shed 7 bases and J shed 5 bases, with 17 bases lying between them.

The sample holds many counts of this clonotype. The chain recombines TRBV10-2 with TRBJ2-5; 11 nucleotides match TRBD2. CDR3 size: 15 residues. CDR1 and CDR2 (germline): WSHSY, SAAADI. Unmatched junction bases numbered 7, after V lost 6 bases and J lost 4 bases. CDR3 sequence: CASSRSGGAPETQYF. The CDR3 DNA sequence: TGCGCCAGCAGCCGTAGCGGGGGGGCCCCAGAGACCCAGTACTTC.

J is TRBJ1-2 and V is TRBV10-2, with D possibly being TRBD1 (6 bases). Trimming cost V 7 bases and J 2 bases, with 20 bases left between them. The CDR3 covers 16 residues. Germline V gives CDR1 WSHSY, CDR2 SAAADI. CDR3 protein: CASMMADSLLNYGYTF. Here the CDR3 DNA reads TGCGCCAGCATGATGGCGGACAGTCTTTTAAACTATGGCTACACCTTC.

This clonotype was observed a few times. This sequence joins TRBV6-1 and TRBJ1-1; no definite D call. This CDR3 is built from 11 residues. Germline CDR1 is MNHNS and CDR2 is SASEGT. The ends were cut back, 10 bases at V and 1 base at J, with 7 bases in the middle. CDR3 sequence (DNA): TGTGCCACGTGGCAGAACACTGAAGCTTTCTTT. Encoded protein: CATWQNTEAFF.